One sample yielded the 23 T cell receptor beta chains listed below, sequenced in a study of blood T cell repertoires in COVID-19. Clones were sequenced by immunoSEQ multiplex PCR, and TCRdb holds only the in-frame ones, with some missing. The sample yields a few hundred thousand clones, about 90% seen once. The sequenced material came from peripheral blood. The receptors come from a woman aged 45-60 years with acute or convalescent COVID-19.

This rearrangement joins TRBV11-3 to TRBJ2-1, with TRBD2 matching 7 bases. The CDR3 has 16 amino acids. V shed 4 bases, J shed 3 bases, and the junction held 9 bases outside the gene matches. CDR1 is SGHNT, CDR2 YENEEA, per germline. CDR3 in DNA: TGTGCCAGCAGCTACTCCGAGCGGGAAGGCTACAATGAGCAGTTCTTC. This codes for CASSYSEREGYNEQFF.

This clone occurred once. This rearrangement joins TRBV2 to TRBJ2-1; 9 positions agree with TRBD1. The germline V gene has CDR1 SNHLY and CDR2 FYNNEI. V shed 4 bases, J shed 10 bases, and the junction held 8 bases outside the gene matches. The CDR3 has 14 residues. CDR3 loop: CASSVLGQGREQFF. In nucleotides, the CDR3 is TGTGCCAGCAGTGTTTTGGGACAGGGACGCGAGCAGTTCTTC.

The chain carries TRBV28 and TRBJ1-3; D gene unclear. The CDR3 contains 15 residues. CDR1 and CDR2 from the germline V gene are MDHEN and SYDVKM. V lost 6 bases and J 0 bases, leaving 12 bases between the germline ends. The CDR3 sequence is CASSRTSISGNTIYF. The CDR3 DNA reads TGTGCCAGCAGCCGAACCAGTATCTCTGGAAACACCATATATTTT. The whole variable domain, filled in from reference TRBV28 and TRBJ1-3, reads DVKVTQSSRYLVKRTGEKVFLECVQDMDHENMFWYRQDPGLGLRLIYFSYDVKMKEKGDIPEGYSVSREKKERFSLILESASTNQTSMYLCASSRTSISGNTIYFGEGSWLTVV.

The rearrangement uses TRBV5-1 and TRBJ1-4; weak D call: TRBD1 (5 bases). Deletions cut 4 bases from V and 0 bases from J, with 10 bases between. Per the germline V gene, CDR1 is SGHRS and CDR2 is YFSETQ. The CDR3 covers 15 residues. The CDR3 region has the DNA TGCGCCAGCAGCCCTGGGGGGGCAACTAATGAAAAACTGTTTTTT. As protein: CASSPGGATNEKLFF.

The DNA of the CDR3 is TGTGCCAGCAGCTTAGCGGAGGAGCCCCAGCATTTT. Its translation is CASSLAEEPQHF. The chain couples TRBV7-9 to TRBJ1-5; D ambiguous. Trimming pared 0 bases from V and 8 bases from J, leaving 5 bases between. Germline V gives CDR1 SEHNR, CDR2 FQNEAQ (reference sequence). The CDR3 extends over 12 amino acids. Based on the CDR3 plus reference TRBV7-9 and TRBJ1-5, the full variable domain is DTGVSQNPRHKITKRGQNVTFRCDPISEHNRLYWYRQTLGQGPEFLTYFQNEAQLEKSRLLSDRFSAERPKGSFSTLEIQRTEQGDSAMYLCASSLAEEPQHFGDGTRLSIL.

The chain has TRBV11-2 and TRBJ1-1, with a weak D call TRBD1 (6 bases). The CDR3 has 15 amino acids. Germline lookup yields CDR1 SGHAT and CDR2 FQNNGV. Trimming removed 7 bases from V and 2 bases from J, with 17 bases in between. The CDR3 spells CASTHPGRGNTEAFF. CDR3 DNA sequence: TGTGCCAGCACCCATCCAGGCAGGGGAAACACTGAAGCTTTCTTT.

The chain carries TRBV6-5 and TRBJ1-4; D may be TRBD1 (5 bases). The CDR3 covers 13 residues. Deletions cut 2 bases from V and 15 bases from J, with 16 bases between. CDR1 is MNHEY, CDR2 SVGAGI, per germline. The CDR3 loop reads CASSYERLGQLFF. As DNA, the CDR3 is TGTGCCAGCAGTTACGAAAGGCTCGGACAATTGTTTTTT.

CDR3 amino acids: CAWSRPRVPYGYTF. In nucleotides, the CDR3 is TGTGCCTGGAGTCGGCCCAGGGTCCCTTATGGCTACACCTTC. The chain couples TRBV30 to TRBJ1-2; D possibly corresponds to TRBD1 (5 bases). Germline V gives CDR1 GTSNPN, CDR2 SVGIG (reference sequence). The CDR3 covers 14 residues. Trimming removed 2 bases at V and 5 bases at J, with 15 bases between.

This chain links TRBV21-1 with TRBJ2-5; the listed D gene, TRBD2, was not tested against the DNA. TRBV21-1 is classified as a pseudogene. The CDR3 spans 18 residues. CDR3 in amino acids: CASSIPGLAGAKKETQYF. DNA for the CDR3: TGTGCCAGCAGCATTCCGGGACTAGCGGGAGCTAAAAAAGAGACCCAGTACTTC.

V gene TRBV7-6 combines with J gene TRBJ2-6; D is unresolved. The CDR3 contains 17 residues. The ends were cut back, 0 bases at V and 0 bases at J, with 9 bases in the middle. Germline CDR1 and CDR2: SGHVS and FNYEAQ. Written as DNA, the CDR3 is TGTGCCAGCAGCTTAGCTCCTCCGTACTCTGGGGCCAACGTCCTGACTTTC. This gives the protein CASSLAPPYSGANVLTF.

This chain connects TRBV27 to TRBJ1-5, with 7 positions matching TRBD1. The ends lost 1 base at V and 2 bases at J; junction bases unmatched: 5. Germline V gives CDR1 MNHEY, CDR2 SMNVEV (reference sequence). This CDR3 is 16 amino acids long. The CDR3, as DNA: TGTGCCAGCAGTTTATACAGGGGCACGGGCAATCAGCCCCAGCATTTT. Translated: CASSLYRGTGNQPQHF.

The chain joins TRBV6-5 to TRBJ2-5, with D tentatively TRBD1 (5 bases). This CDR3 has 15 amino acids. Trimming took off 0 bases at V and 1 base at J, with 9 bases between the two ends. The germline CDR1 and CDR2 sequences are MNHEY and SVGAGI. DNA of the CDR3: TGTGCCAGCAGTTACTCGGGGCACTTCCAAGAGACCCAGTACTTC. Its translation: CASSYSGHFQETQYF.

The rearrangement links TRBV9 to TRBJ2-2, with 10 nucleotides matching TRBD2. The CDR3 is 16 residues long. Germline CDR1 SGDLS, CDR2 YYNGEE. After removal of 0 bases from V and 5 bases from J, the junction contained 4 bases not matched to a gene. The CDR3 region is CASSVDIAGGTGELFF. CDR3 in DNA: TGTGCCAGCAGCGTAGATATAGCGGGGGGTACCGGGGAGCTGTTTTTT.

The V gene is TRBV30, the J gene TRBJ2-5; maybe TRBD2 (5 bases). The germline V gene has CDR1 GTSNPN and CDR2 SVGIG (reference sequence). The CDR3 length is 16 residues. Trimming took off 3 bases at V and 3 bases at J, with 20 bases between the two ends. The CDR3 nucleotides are TGTGCCTGGAGCCCCCCATTTTCAGCGGCAAAAGAGACCCAGTACTTC. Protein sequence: CAWSPPFSAAKETQYF.

CDR3 DNA sequence: TGCAGCGTTGAGAGACAGGGATCGGGTGAAAAACTGTTTTTT. Translating gives CSVERQGSGEKLFF. The chain employs TRBV29-1 and TRBJ1-4; 7 positions agree with TRBD1. V trimming: 3 bases; J trimming: 7 bases; junction bases outside the gene matches: 8. Germline loops: CDR1 SQVTM, CDR2 ANQGSEA. The CDR3 totals 14 residues.

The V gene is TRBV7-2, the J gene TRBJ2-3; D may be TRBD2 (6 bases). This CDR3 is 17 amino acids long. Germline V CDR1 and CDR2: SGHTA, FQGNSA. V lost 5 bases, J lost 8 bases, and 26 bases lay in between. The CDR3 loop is CASSAPPDGSSWGTQYF. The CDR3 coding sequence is TGTGCCAGCAGCGCCCCCCCGGACGGGAGTAGTTGGGGTACGCAGTATTTT. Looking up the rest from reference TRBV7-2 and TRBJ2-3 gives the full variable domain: GAGVSQSPSNKVTEKGKDVELRCDPISGHTALYWYRQSLGQGLEFLIYFQGNSAPDKSGLPSDRFSAERTGGSVSTLTIQRTQQEDSAVYLCASSAPPDGSSWGTQYFGPGTRLTVL.

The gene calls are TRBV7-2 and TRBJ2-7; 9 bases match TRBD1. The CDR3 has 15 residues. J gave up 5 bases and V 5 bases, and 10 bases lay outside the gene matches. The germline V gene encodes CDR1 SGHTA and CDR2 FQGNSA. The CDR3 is CASSDPGQGMNEQYF. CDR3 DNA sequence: TGTGCCAGCAGCGATCCTGGACAGGGGATGAACGAGCAGTACTTC.

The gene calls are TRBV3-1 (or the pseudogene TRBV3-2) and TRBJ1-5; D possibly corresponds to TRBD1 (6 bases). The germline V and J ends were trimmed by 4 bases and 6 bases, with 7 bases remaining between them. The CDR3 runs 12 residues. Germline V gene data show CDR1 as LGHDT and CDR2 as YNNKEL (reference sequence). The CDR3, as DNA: TGTGCCAGCAGCCTCAGGGGTCAGCCCCAGCATTTT. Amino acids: CASSLRGQPQHF.

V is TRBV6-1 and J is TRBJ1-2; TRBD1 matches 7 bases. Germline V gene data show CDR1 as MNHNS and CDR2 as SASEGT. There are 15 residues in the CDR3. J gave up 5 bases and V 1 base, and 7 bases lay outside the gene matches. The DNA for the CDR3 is TGTGCCAGCAGTGAAGTCGGGACAGAAGCTTATGGCTACACCTTC. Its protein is CASSEVGTEAYGYTF.

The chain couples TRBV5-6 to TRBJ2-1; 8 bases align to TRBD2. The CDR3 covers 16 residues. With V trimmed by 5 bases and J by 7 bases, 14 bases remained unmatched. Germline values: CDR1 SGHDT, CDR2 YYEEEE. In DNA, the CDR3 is TGTGCCAGCAGTAATCCCGGGAGGGACTCTAAGAATGAGCAGTTCTTC. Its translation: CASSNPGRDSKNEQFF. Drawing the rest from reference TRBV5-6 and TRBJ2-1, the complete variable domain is DAGVTQSPTHLIKTRGQQVTLRCSPKSGHDTVSWYQQALGQGPQFIFQYYEEEERQRGNFPDRFSGHQFPNYSSELNVNALLLGDSALYLCASSNPGRDSKNEQFFGPGTRLTVL.

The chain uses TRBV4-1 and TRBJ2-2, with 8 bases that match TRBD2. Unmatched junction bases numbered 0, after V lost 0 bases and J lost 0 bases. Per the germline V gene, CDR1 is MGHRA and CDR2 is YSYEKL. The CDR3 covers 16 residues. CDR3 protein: CASSQELAANTGELFF. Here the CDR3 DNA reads TGCGCCAGCAGCCAAGAACTAGCGGCGAACACCGGGGAGCTGTTTTTT.

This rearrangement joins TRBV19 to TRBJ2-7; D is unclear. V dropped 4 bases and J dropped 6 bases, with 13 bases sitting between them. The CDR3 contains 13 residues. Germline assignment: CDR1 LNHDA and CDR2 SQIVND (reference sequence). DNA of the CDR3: TGTGCCAGTAGTACCTCGAGAGGTGGCGAGCAGTACTTC. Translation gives CASSTSRGGEQYF.

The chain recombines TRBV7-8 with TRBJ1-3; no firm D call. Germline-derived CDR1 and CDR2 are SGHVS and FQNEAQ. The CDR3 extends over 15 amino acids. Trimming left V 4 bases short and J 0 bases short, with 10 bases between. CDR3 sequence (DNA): TGTGCCAGCAGCTCCCTTTCGCGCTCTGGAAACACCATATATTTT. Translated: CASSSLSRSGNTIYF.